A few counts support the clone carrying this T cell receptor beta chain. The CDR3 has 13 residues. Looked up from germline, CDR1 is SGHDT and CDR2 is YYEEEE. V was clipped by 4 bases and J by 6 bases; unmatched bases: 4. The record originates from a study of blood T cell repertoires in COVID-19. Whole-study context: COVID-19 samples, acute and convalescent, were from the United States, Italy and Spain.

Original methodology: By means of reference gene primer amplification, nucleated cell counts were estimated. Clones were sequenced by immunoSEQ multiplex PCR, and TCRdb holds only the in-frame ones, with some missing. D and trimming were read from the DNA, whereas the V and J calls and clone size are those reported in that table. The data hold some 190,000 clones, with 75% to 85% observed a single time. Sequenced sample: PBMCs or T cells enriched from blood (not recorded which). The sequence came from a man aged 25 to 45 with acute COVID-19. J is TRBJ2-4 and V is TRBV5-6, with 7 nucleotides matching TRBD1. In DNA form, the CDR3 reads TGTGCCAGCAGCCCGGGACAGCTAAACATTCAGTACTTC. Its translation is CASSPGQLNIQYF.